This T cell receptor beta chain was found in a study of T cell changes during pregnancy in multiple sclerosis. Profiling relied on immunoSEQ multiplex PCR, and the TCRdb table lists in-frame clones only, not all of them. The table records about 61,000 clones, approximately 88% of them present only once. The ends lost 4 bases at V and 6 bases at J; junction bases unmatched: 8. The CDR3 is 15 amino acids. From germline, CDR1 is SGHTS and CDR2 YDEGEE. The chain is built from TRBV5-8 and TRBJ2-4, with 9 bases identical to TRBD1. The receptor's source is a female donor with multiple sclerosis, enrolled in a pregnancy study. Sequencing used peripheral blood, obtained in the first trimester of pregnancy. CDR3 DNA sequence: TGTGCCAGCAGCCGAGGACCGGGACAGGGAAACATTCAGTACTTC. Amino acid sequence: CASSRGPGQGNIQYF. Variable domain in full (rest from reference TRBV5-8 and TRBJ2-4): EAGVTQSPTHLIKTRGQQATLRCSPISGHTSVYWYQQALGLGLQFLLWYDEGEERNRGNFPPRFSGRQFPNYSSELNVNALELEDSALYLCASSRGPGQGNIQYFGAGTRLSVL.